This T cell receptor beta chain stems from a study of CD8+ T cells in alopecia areata. Study-wide findings and caveats: Scalp sample sequencing also detects resident alphabeta T cells of normal skin. The study found higher clonality in lesional than normal scalp, especially in alopecia totalis/universalis.

Reverse transcription of extracted RNA yielded cDNA, which provided the sequencing template. Assay: immunoSEQ multiplex PCR; the TCRdb copy retains only in-frame clones and omits some. The table shows about 200,000 clones, with more than 50% occurring only once. Researchers picked out CD4+ and CD8+ T cells from PBMCs by sorting. To note about this clone: The antigen is unknown.

The receptor was isolated from a human donor in good health. Input material: CD8+ T cells sorted from blood.

The CDR3 bases are TGCAGCGCCGTGACAGGGCTTCATGGCTACACCTTC. This encodes CSAVTGLHGYTF. The chain is built from TRBV29-1 and TRBJ1-2; 7 nucleotides agree with TRBD1. CDR1 and CDR2 (germline): SQVTM, ANQGSEA. The CDR3 covers 12 residues. The J segment lost 6 bases and the V segment lost 7 bases, leaving 8 bases of the junction unmatched. The full variable domain, with the rest looked up from reference TRBV29-1 and TRBJ1-2, is SAVISQKPSRDICQRGTSLTIQCQVDSQVTMMFWYRQQPGQSLTLIATANQGSEATYESGFVIDKFPISRPNLTFSTLTVSNMSPEDSSIYLCSAVTGLHGYTFGSGTRLTVV.